This entry features one TCR beta chain sequence. The antigen remains undetermined. Using immunoSEQ multiplex PCR, the repertoire was profiled, and TCRdb retains in-frame clones only, with some absent. The profile shows 700,000 to 950,000 clones, about 96% of them singletons. Naive CD8 cells were CD45RO-negative, positively selected for CCR7, excluding terminally differentiated effector memory CD45RA+ cells. These data belong to a study of shared clonotypes between healthy human individuals. The CDR3 has 14 amino acids. V dropped 4 bases and J dropped 2 bases, with 10 bases sitting between them. Looked up from germline, CDR1 is SGHVS and CDR2 is FNYEAQ. Regarding the study as a whole: Sequencing of the sorted subsets was shown by rarefaction to be incomplete despite large depth.

The clonotype was recovered from a man aged 25-45 years in good health. The sample comprised naive CD8+ T cells sorted from blood. J is TRBJ2-3 and V is TRBV7-6; D may be TRBD1 (5 bases). CDR3 bases: TGTGCCAGCAGCTACTACGGACACACAGATACGCAGTATTTT. As protein: CASSYYGHTDTQYF. Together with reference TRBV7-6 and TRBJ2-3, the CDR3 gives the full variable domain: GAGVSQSPRYKVTKRGQDVALRCDPISGHVSLYWYRQALGQGPEFLTYFNYEAQQDKSGLPNDRFSAERPEGSISTLTIQRTEQRDSAMYRCASSYYGHTDTQYFGPGTRLTVL.